The clone carrying this T cell receptor (beta chain) has just one count. TCRdb called the 5' RACE reads again in MiXCR, with one record for every CDR3 protein. The sample carries under 300,000 distinct CDR3 sequences, about 20% recorded once. The sample belongs to a study of T-cell memory formation after mild COVID-19. Between the trimmed V and J ends, which lost 0 bases and 4 bases, there was a span of 15 bases. The germline gives CDR1 SGHRS, CDR2 YFSETQ. The CDR3 length is 16 residues. Sequenced sample: PBMCs or a T cell subset sorted from them (not recorded which). This TCR was sampled from a man between 18 and 29 years old who had mild COVID-19 (a few samples of this study predate the infection). Cell type and time point are not known. The V gene is TRBV5-1, the J gene TRBJ2-3; D assignment may be TRBD1 or TRBD2 (5 bases each). CDR3 protein: CASSLERGRAPDTQYF. The CDR3 DNA is TGCGCCAGCAGCTTGGAGAGGGGCCGCGCACCAGATACGCAGTATTTT. Full variable domain (rest looked up from reference TRBV5-1 and TRBJ2-3): KAGVTQTPRYLIKTRGQQVTLSCSPISGHRSVSWYQQTPGQGLQFLFEYFSETQRNKGNFPGRFSGRQFSNSRSEMNVSTLELGDSALYLCASSLERGRAPDTQYFGPGTRLTVL.